This T cell receptor beta chain was obtained from a study of cytomegalovirus exposure and HLA in healthy donors. Germline values: CDR1 SGHDT, CDR2 YYEEEE. J lost 2 bases, V lost 0 bases, and 4 bases had no gene match. This CDR3 spans 15 amino acids. Amplification used 60 Vbeta primers and 13 Jbeta primers. The data were produced by immunoSEQ multiplex PCR, yet TCRdb's version contains in-frame clones alone and is incomplete. Here the sample table reports 55,000 to 65,000 clones. This clonotype originated in a woman aged 18-29 years in good health and CMV-seronegative. The V gene is TRBV5-6, the J gene TRBJ1-2; 7 bases are a match to TRBD1. Sequencing was done on a sample of PBMCs. CDR3 bases: TGTGCCAGCAGCTTGGCGACAGGGTTCAACTATGGCTACACCTTC. It is translated as CASSLATGFNYGYTF.